These 10 T cell receptor beta chains originate from one sample sequenced in a study of blood T cell repertoires in COVID-19. The assay was immunoSEQ multiplex PCR, and TCRdb's table has in-frame clones only and misses some. Found here are fewer than 350,000 clones, 85% of them singletons; the top ten hold around 7.2%. Sequencing was carried out using peripheral blood. Source of these receptors: a human donor in a cohort sampled during active COVID-19.

The CDR3 region has the DNA TGTGCCTGGAGTGTTAGGGGTGTCTATGGCTACACCTTC. Translated: CAWSVRGVYGYTF. The chain joins TRBV30 to TRBJ1-2, with D possibly TRBD1 on 5 matching bases. Germline V gene lookup returns CDR1 GTSNPN and CDR2 SVGIG (reference sequence). Between the trimmed V and J ends, which lost 0 bases and 4 bases, there was a span of 9 bases. The CDR3 contains 13 residues.

The gene calls are TRBV2 and TRBJ1-2, with TRBD1 matching 8 bases. Germline CDR1 and CDR2: SNHLY and FYNNEI. The J segment lost 1 base and the V segment lost 8 bases, leaving 12 bases of the junction unmatched. The CDR3 is 16 residues long. Here the CDR3 DNA reads TGTGCCAGCCAGGGGGCAGGGGGCCCTATTAACTATGGCTACACCTTC. Amino acids: CASQGAGGPINYGYTF.

The gene calls are TRBV21-1 and TRBJ2-7; the D call of TRBD2 is as the table states it, not checked on the DNA. TRBV21-1 is noted as a pseudogene. This CDR3 region has 14 residues. CDR3: CASSKAEFTYEQYF. The CDR3, as DNA: TGTGCCAGCAGCAAAGCCGAGTTCACCTACGAGCAGTACTTC.

The V gene is TRBV5-3, the J gene TRBJ2-7; 8 bases line up with TRBD1. TRBV5-3 is an ORF, and what it does is uncertain. This CDR3 region has 15 residues. J was trimmed by 3 bases and V by 6 bases; bases with no gene match: 11. The CDR3 loop is CARISPGQAFYEQYF. As DNA, the CDR3 is TGTGCCAGAATCTCCCCGGGACAGGCATTCTACGAGCAGTACTTC.

The chain links TRBV19 to TRBJ2-2; D possibly corresponds to TRBD1 (6 bases). Trimming took 2 bases from V and 4 from J, leaving 11 bases between them. Germline-derived CDR1 and CDR2 are LNHDA and SQIVND (reference sequence). This CDR3 is built from 15 residues. CDR3 in amino acids: CASSIPGVGTGELFF. CDR3 in DNA: TGTGCCAGTAGTATACCAGGGGTGGGCACCGGGGAGCTGTTTTTT.

The CDR3 bases are TGTGCCAGCAGTCACCCGGAGGGGAACACCATATATTTT. Encoded protein: CASSHPEGNTIYF. This chain uses TRBV6-5 with TRBJ1-3, with D possibly TRBD1 on 5 matching bases. The CDR3 is made up of 13 amino acids. V was shortened by 5 bases and J by 7 bases, with 12 bases between the two germline ends. CDR1 and CDR2 (germline): MNHEY, SVGAGI.

This rearrangement joins TRBV19 to TRBJ2-1; TRBD2 matches 12 bases. V was clipped by 4 bases and J by 9 bases; unmatched bases: 7. The CDR3 has 15 residues. CDR1 is LNHDA, CDR2 SQIVND, per germline (reference sequence). Here the CDR3 DNA reads TGTGCCAGTAGTAGGACTAGCGGGGAACTGGGTGAGCAGTTCTTC. Protein sequence: CASSRTSGELGEQFF.

The chain combines TRBV7-8 with TRBJ1-4; 7 positions match TRBD1. V shed 5 bases and J 5 bases; nucleotides not matched to a gene: 14. CDR1 is SGHVS, CDR2 FQNEAQ, per germline. The CDR3 loop spans 17 amino acids. The DNA for the CDR3 is TGTGCCAGCAGCCCCCAATCACCGGGACAGTGGAATGAAAAACTGTTTTTT. It is translated as CASSPQSPGQWNEKLFF.

The gene calls are TRBV7-2 and TRBJ2-3, with 13 bases fitting TRBD2. Germline loops: CDR1 SGHTA, CDR2 FQGNSA. The CDR3 length is 17 residues. V trimming: 5 bases; J trimming: 0 bases; junction bases outside the gene matches: 5. The CDR3 sequence: CASSPGLAGASTDTQYF. CDR3 bases: TGTGCCAGCAGCCCCGGACTAGCGGGGGCCAGCACAGATACGCAGTATTTT. The full variable domain, completed using reference TRBV7-2 and TRBJ2-3, is GAGVSQSPSNKVTEKGKDVELRCDPISGHTALYWYRQSLGQGLEFLIYFQGNSAPDKSGLPSDRFSAERTGGSVSTLTIQRTQQEDSAVYLCASSPGLAGASTDTQYFGPGTRLTVL.

The CDR3, as DNA: TGCGCCAGCAGCCAGCAGGACTATCTTAGCACAGATACGCAGTATTTT. Its translation: CASSQQDYLSTDTQYF. The chain recombines TRBV4-1 with TRBJ2-3, with D maybe TRBD2 (6 bases). Germline CDR1 reads MGHRA; CDR2 reads YSYEKL. The CDR3 totals 16 residues. Trimming left V 3 bases short and J 0 bases short, with 13 bases between.